This entry lists 21 T cell receptor beta chains sequenced from one sample in a study of HIV-infected children after antiretroviral therapy interruption. RNA-based 3' RACE libraries used unique molecular identifiers. TCRdb independently ran MiXCR on the 3' RACE reads; one entry per CDR3 protein. The sample yields fewer than 100,000 distinct CDR3 sequences, less than 7% seen once. Treatment meaning: PENTA 11 planned treatment interruption arm or continuous ART arm. This specimen was CD45RA+ CD4+ T cells from PBMCs, pooled from several time points, taken from a donor given antiretroviral therapy, either interrupted or continuous. The subset is: naive CD4+ CD45RA+ CD45RO- T cells. The origin of the receptors is a pool of human donors with HIV.

This clonotype was seen at least ten times. V is TRBV28 and J is TRBJ1-2; 10 bases map to TRBD1. V gave up 4 bases and J gave up 4 bases; unmatched junction bases: 9. CDR3 size: 16 residues. Germline CDR1 is MDHEN and CDR2 is SYDVKM. The CDR3 here is CASSSLGTGVLYGYTF. The DNA of the CDR3 is TGTGCCAGCAGTTCGCTTGGGACAGGGGTTCTCTATGGCTACACCTTC.

This clonotype has ten or more counts. The rearrangement joins TRBV6-5 to TRBJ2-7; 9 bases are shared with TRBD2. The CDR3 covers 17 residues. CDR1 and CDR2 (germline): MNHEY, SVGAGI. Losses at the gene ends were 0 bases for V and 0 bases for J; bases not matched to a gene: 6. The CDR3 is CASSYSISSGVSYEQYF. The CDR3 nucleotides read TGTGCCAGCAGTTACTCGATTTCTAGCGGGGTCTCCTACGAGCAGTACTTC.

This clonotype has only a few counts. V and J are TRBV7-8 and TRBJ1-1, with a weak D call TRBD1 (5 bases). CDR1 is SGHVS, CDR2 FQNEAQ, per germline. V dropped 6 bases and J dropped 4 bases, with 12 bases sitting between them. The CDR3 runs to 13 residues. DNA for the CDR3: TGTGCCAGCAGAATCAACCAGGGCACTGAAGCTTTCTTT. Translating it yields CASRINQGTEAFF.

This clonotype was detected many times. The chain links TRBV27 to TRBJ2-4; the match to TRBD1 covers 8 bases. With 3 bases clipped from V and 8 bases from J, the junction kept 12 bases outside the gene matches. Per germline, CDR1 MNHEY and CDR2 SMNVEV (reference sequence). CDR3 size: 16 residues. The CDR3 DNA is TGTGCCAGCAGTTTCAGGCCAGGGGGCGCCGGGGACATTCAGTACTTC. This sequence encodes CASSFRPGGAGDIQYF.

This clonotype showed up many times. This chain uses TRBV12-5 with TRBJ2-7; 8 bases match TRBD1. The length of the CDR3 is 16 residues. J was trimmed by 0 bases and V by 1 base; bases with no gene match: 5. Germline CDR1 is LGHNT and CDR2 is FRNRAP. The CDR3 sequence is CASGLATGGPSYEQYF. CDR3 coding DNA: TGTGCTAGTGGTTTGGCTACAGGGGGGCCCTCCTACGAGCAGTACTTC. Variable domain in full (rest from reference TRBV12-5 and TRBJ2-7): DARVTQTPRHKVTEMGQEVTMRCQPILGHNTVFWYRQTMMQGLELLAYFRNRAPLDDSGMPKDRFSAEMPDATLATLKIQPSEPRDSAVYFCASGLATGGPSYEQYFGPGTRLTVT.

In this sample, this clonotype turned up many times. The V call is TRBV15, the J call TRBJ2-5; no reliable D call. Germline CDR1 reads LNHNV; CDR2 reads YYDKDF (reference sequence). The CDR3 is made up of 11 amino acids. V was shortened by 3 bases and J by 1 base, with 0 bases between the two germline ends. CDR3 amino acids: CATSSQETQYF. Here the CDR3 DNA reads TGTGCCACCAGCAGCCAAGAGACCCAGTACTTC.

The rearrangement uses TRBV7-9 and TRBJ2-1; D is uncertain. Per germline, CDR1 SEHNR and CDR2 FQNEAQ (reference sequence). Trimming pared 5 bases from V and 3 bases from J, leaving 14 bases between. The length of the CDR3 is 15 residues. CDR3 protein: CASSNKGLYYNEQFF. DNA of the CDR3: TGTGCCAGCAGCAACAAGGGCCTTTACTACAATGAGCAGTTCTTC.

The gene calls are TRBV23-1 and TRBJ1-5; D call uncertain. TRBV23-1 is marked as an open reading frame, function uncertain. The ends were cut back, 3 bases at V and 4 bases at J, with 16 bases in the middle. The CDR3 is 16 amino acids. CDR3: CASSQGYLRRNQPQHF. In DNA, the CDR3 is TGCGCCAGCAGTCAGGGATATTTGAGGCGGAATCAGCCCCAGCATTTT.

This chain links TRBV6-2 or TRBV6-3 with TRBJ2-2; TRBD1 matches at 10 bases. This CDR3 comprises 16 residues. Germline V gene sequence: CDR1 MNHEY, CDR2 SVGEGT. Trimming removed 2 bases from V and 2 bases from J; junction bases left unmatched: 2. CDR3 sequence: CASSYDRGHNTGELFF. CDR3 nucleotide sequence: TGTGCCAGCAGTTACGACAGGGGGCACAACACCGGGGAGCTGTTTTTT.

This clonotype occurred many times. The chain uses TRBV11-2 and TRBJ2-1, with D perhaps TRBD2 (6 bases). In germline, CDR1 is SGHAT, CDR2 FQNNGV. The V end lost 4 bases, the J end lost 7 bases, and 8 bases lay between the germline ends. CDR3 length equals 12 residues. The CDR3: CASSSAGNEQFF. The CDR3 DNA reads TGTGCCAGCAGCTCAGCGGGTAATGAGCAGTTCTTC.

This clonotype occurred a few times. This chain connects TRBV24-1 to TRBJ2-3, with D uncertain. Trimming pared 1 base from V and 7 bases from J, leaving 5 bases between. CDR1 and CDR2 (germline): KGHDR, SFDVKD. The CDR3 is made up of 12 amino acids. The CDR3 is CATSDLPYTQYF. The CDR3 bases are TGTGCCACCAGTGATTTACCGTATACGCAGTATTTT.

This clonotype was detected many times. The rearrangement uses TRBV2 and TRBJ2-7; TRBD2 aligns across 12 bases. Germline values: CDR1 SNHLY, CDR2 FYNNEI. V shed 5 bases, J shed 4 bases, and the junction held 6 bases outside the gene matches. CDR3 size: 15 residues. As DNA, the CDR3 is TGTGCCAGCAGTCCTCGGACTAGCGGGGTTTACGAGCAGTACTTC. It yields the protein CASSPRTSGVYEQYF.

This clonotype has ten or more counts. The chain recombines TRBV29-1 with TRBJ2-7, with 10 positions matching TRBD1. Germline trimming cut 6 bases from V and 3 bases from J; bases unmatched to any gene: 5. There are 13 residues in the CDR3. The germline V gene encodes CDR1 SQVTM and CDR2 ANQGSEA. CDR3 nucleotide sequence: TGCAGCGTCCGGACAGGGGGAAACTACGAGCAGTACTTC. Translated: CSVRTGGNYEQYF.

This clonotype is medium-sized in the sample. The rearrangement links TRBV12-3 or TRBV12-4 to TRBJ2-1, with 9 bases aligning to TRBD1. Losses at the gene ends were 8 bases for V and 7 bases for J; bases not matched to a gene: 9. The CDR3 has 14 amino acids. CDR3 region: CASERTGVGNEQFF. Here the CDR3 DNA reads TGTGCCAGCGAACGGACAGGGGTAGGAAATGAGCAGTTCTTC.

This clonotype showed up just once. This rearrangement joins TRBV29-1 to TRBJ2-7; a possible D gene is TRBD1 (6 bases). V was shortened by 7 bases and J by 5 bases, with 9 bases between the two germline ends. Per germline, CDR1 SQVTM and CDR2 ANQGSEA. This CDR3 spans 10 amino acids. The CDR3 is CSARQDEQYF. The CDR3 nucleotides are TGCAGCGCCCGACAGGACGAGCAGTACTTC.

CDR3 in DNA: TGTGCCACCGGGAGGGAGAACACTGAAGCTTTCTTT. This gives the protein CATGRENTEAFF. The chain has TRBV2 and TRBJ1-1; D is ambiguous. The germline gives CDR1 SNHLY, CDR2 FYNNEI. Trimming stripped 10 bases from V and 1 base from J, with 10 bases between. The CDR3 length is 12 residues.

This clonotype was seen repeatedly, ten times or more. V gene TRBV6-1 combines with J gene TRBJ2-7; unclear D gene. The germline V and J ends were trimmed by 3 bases and 6 bases, with 15 bases remaining between them. This CDR3 is built from 14 residues. Looked up from germline, CDR1 is MNHNS and CDR2 is SASEGT. For the CDR3, the DNA is TGTGCCAGCAGTGACCAATCCCTAACTGGCGAGCAGTACTTC. Its translation: CASSDQSLTGEQYF.

J is TRBJ1-1 and V is TRBV20-1; 9 bases are shared with TRBD1. The CDR3 totals 17 residues. Germline V gene lookup returns CDR1 DFQATT and CDR2 SNEGSKA (reference sequence). V was clipped by 1 base and J by 2 bases; unmatched bases: 11. The DNA for the CDR3 is TGCAGTGCTAGAGCGCCGGGACAGGGTTTGGGAAACACTGAAGCTTTCTTT. This codes for CSARAPGQGLGNTEAFF.

This clonotype was seen only a few times. V is TRBV5-1 and J is TRBJ2-1; D unresolved. Trimming stripped 1 base from V and 0 bases from J, with 5 bases between. This CDR3 comprises 14 residues. The germline CDR1 and CDR2 sequences are SGHRS and YFSETQ. The CDR3 bases are TGCGCCAGCAGCTTGAAGGTCTCCTACAATGAGCAGTTCTTC. This gives the protein CASSLKVSYNEQFF.

This clonotype was detected ten times or more. This chain uses TRBV13 with TRBJ1-2; D uncertain. The CDR3 runs 12 residues. Germline loops: CDR1 PRHDT, CDR2 FYEKMQ (reference sequence). Between the trimmed V and J ends, which lost 8 bases and 10 bases, there was a span of 17 bases. The CDR3 nucleotides are TGTGCCAGCTCTGGCGCAAACTCCGACTACACCTTC. It is translated as CASSGANSDYTF. Full variable domain (rest looked up from reference TRBV13 and TRBJ1-2): AAGVIQSPRHLIKEKRETATLKCYPIPRHDTVYWYQQGPGQDPQFLISFYEKMQSDKGSIPDRFSAQQFSDYHSELNMSSLELGDSALYFCASSGANSDYTFGSGTRLTVV.

This clonotype was counted at least ten times. The chain links TRBV10-1 to TRBJ2-7; 8 bases match TRBD2. Trimming removed 6 bases from V and 3 bases from J; junction bases left unmatched: 19. The CDR3 totals 18 residues. Per germline, CDR1 WNHNN and CDR2 SYGVQD (reference sequence). CDR3 bases: TGCGCCAGCAGAGAGGACAGCCCACCCGGGACTAGACGCTACGAGCAGTACTTC. It codes for CASREDSPPGTRRYEQYF.